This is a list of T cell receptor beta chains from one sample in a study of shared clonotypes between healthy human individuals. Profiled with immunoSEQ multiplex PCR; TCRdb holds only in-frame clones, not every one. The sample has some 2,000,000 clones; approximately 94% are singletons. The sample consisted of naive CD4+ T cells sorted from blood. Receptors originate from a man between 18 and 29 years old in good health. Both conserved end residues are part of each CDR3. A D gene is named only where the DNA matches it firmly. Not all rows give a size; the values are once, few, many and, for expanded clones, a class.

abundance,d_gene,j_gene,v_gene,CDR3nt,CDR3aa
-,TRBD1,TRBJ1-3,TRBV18,TGTGCCAGCTCACTACGTCCTGGGACAGACTCTCGAAACACCATATATTTT,CASSLRPGTDSRNTIYF
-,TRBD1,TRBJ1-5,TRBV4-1,TGCGCCAGCAGCCAAGAAGGTAGAGGGGGCGGCAATCAGCCCCAGCATTTT,CASSQEGRGGGNQPQHF
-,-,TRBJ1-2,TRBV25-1,TGTGCCAGCAGGGCCGGGGGTGTGTATGGCTACACCTTC,CASRAGGVYGYTF
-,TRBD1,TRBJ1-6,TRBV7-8,TGTGCCAGCAGCCTACAGGGGGGAAATTCACCCCTCCACTTT,CASSLQGGNSPLHF
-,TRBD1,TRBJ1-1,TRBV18,TGTGCCAGCTCCCAGGGACAGGGGCGGGTCACTGAAGCTTTCTTT,CASSQGQGRVTEAFF
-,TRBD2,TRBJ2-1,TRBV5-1,TGCGCCAGCAGAACTAGCGGGGGTTACAATGAGCAGTTCTTC,CASRTSGGYNEQFF
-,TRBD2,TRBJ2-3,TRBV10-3,TGTGCCATCAGTGAGTCGACCGAGCTAGCGGGAGAAATAGATACGCAGTATTTT,CAISESTELAGEIDTQYF
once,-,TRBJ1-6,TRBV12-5,TGTGCTAGTGCATCCTCTGGGCTCAGCTCCTATAATTCACCCCTCCACTTT,CASASSGLSSYNSPLHF
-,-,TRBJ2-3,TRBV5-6,TGTGCCAGCAGCCCCGGGCGCCGCGCCCTAAACACAGATACGCAGTATTTT,CASSPGRRALNTDTQYF
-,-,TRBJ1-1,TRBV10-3,TGTGCCATCAGTAAAGACCGGGACATAATTGAAGCTTTCTTT,CAISKDRDIIEAFF
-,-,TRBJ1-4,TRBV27,TGTGCCAGCAGTCTCTCCCCAACCGGCTATAATGAAAAACTGTTTTTT,CASSLSPTGYNEKLFF